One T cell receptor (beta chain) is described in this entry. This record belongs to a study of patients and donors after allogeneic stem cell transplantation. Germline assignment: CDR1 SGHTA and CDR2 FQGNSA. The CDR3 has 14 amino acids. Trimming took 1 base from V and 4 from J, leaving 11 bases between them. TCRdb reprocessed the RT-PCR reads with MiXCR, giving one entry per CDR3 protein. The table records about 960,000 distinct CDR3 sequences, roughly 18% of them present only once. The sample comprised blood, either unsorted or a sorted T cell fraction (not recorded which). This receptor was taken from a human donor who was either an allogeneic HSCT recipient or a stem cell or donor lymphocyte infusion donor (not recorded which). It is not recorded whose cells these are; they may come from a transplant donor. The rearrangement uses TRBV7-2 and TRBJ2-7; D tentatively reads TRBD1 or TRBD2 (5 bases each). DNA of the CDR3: TGTGCCAGCAGCTTAGTTGGGGACGGGTACGAGCAGTACTTC. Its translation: CASSLVGDGYEQYF.